This T cell receptor (beta chain) is drawn from a study of a mutant IDH1 vaccine in newly diagnosed glioma. Study background: The treated group averaged around 40 years old and was roughly 62% male, roughly 40% female.

Profiled with immunoSEQ multiplex PCR; TCRdb holds only in-frame clones, not every one. This sample has just under 95,000 clones; 83% occur once, and the top ten carry approximately 7.4%. The CDR3 consists of 16 residues. From germline, CDR1 is SGHVS and CDR2 FQNEAQ. Trimming cost V 5 bases and J 3 bases; bases outside gene matches: 10. Time point of the sample: baseline, week 1 (first vaccination visit). Stated treatment: pre-vaccination baseline after standard-of-care therapy. The material was PBMCs, obtained from a glioma patient treated with radiotherapy, temozolomide or both. This TCR was recovered from a woman between 50 and 59 years old with glioma. The chain employs TRBV7-8 and TRBJ1-1, with 9 bases aligning to TRBD1. For the CDR3, the DNA is TGTGCCAGCAGCATAAGACAGGGGGGAATGGACACTGAAGCTTTCTTT. Translated: CASSIRQGGMDTEAFF.